Below are 2 T cell receptor beta chains sequenced from a single sample in a study of shared clonotypes between healthy human individuals. The method was immunoSEQ multiplex PCR; TCRdb's version includes in-frame clones alone and lacks a portion of them. The sample has about 1.9 million clones; around 93% are singletons. Naive CD8 cells comprised CD45RO-negative, CCR7-positively selected cells, excluding terminally differentiated effector memory CD45RA+ cells. Sequenced: naive CD8+ T cells from PBMCs. The receptors shown here come from a man between 18 and 35 years old in good health. Some clones in this sample may be carry-over from other donors' samples.

The J gene is TRBJ2-7, the V gene TRBV5-1; 10 bases agree with TRBD2. V shed 4 bases and J 0 bases; nucleotides not matched to a gene: 19. The length of the CDR3 is 20 residues. Germline CDR1 is SGHRS and CDR2 is YFSETQ. Here the CDR3 reads CASSPQGLAGEGEPSYEQYF. The CDR3, as DNA: TGCGCCAGCAGCCCGCAGGGGCTAGCGGGAGAGGGCGAACCCTCCTACGAGCAGTACTTC.

V gene TRBV13 combines with J gene TRBJ1-2; 10 nucleotides agree with TRBD1. Germline lookup yields CDR1 PRHDT and CDR2 FYEKMQ (reference sequence). The CDR3 contains 14 residues. The V gene end was trimmed by 5 bases and the J gene end by 8 bases; junction bases not matched to a gene: 8. The CDR3 bases are TGTGCCAGCAGCCAACTGGGACAGGGGAACGGCTACACCTTC. Translating gives CASSQLGQGNGYTF. Using reference TRBV13 and TRBJ1-2 for the parts outside the CDR3, the full variable domain is AAGVIQSPRHLIKEKRETATLKCYPIPRHDTVYWYQQGPGQDPQFLISFYEKMQSDKGSIPDRFSAQQFSDYHSELNMSSLELGDSALYFCASSQLGQGNGYTFGSGTRLTVV.